Following are 19 T cell receptor beta chains from one sample sequenced in a study of beta chain features in type 1 diabetes. The isolated RNA, all of it, was reverse transcribed, so expressed TCRB transcripts were what got sequenced. Libraries were prepared by immunoSEQ multiplex PCR; TCRdb keeps only in-frame clonotypes and omits some of them. The repertoire holds 500,000 to 700,000 clones, with 15% to 18% as singletons. Input material: naive CD4+ T cells from blood. These receptors all stem from a man aged 18 to 29 in good health.

The genes are TRBV14 and TRBJ1-2, with a tentative D call TRBD1 (6 bases). The CDR3 length is 17 residues. CDR1 and CDR2 from the germline V gene are SGHDN and FVKESK. V lost 4 bases to trimming and J lost 4 bases, with 22 bases between them. The CDR3 sequence: CASSPTYQGFEGYGYTF. The CDR3 nucleotides read TGTGCCAGCAGCCCGACGTATCAGGGGTTTGAGGGCTATGGCTACACCTTC.

This clone was counted a few times. V and J are TRBV30 and TRBJ1-2; D gene ambiguous. The CDR3 runs 12 residues. V was shortened by 2 bases and J by 4 bases, with 8 bases between the two germline ends. Germline lookup yields CDR1 GTSNPN and CDR2 SVGIG (reference sequence). Written as DNA, the CDR3 is TGTGCCTGGAGTCCCTCCCTCTATGGCTACACCTTC. Its translation is CAWSPSLYGYTF. The full variable domain, with the rest looked up from reference TRBV30 and TRBJ1-2, is SQTIHQWPATLVQPVGSPLSLECTVEGTSNPNLYWYRQAAGRGLQLLFYSVGIGQISSEVPQNLSASRPQDRQFILSSKKLLLSDSGFYLCAWSPSLYGYTFGSGTRLTVV.

The rearrangement uses TRBV5-1 and TRBJ1-6; TRBD1 is a possible D gene (6 bases). The ends were cut back, 0 bases at V and 9 bases at J, with 13 bases in the middle. Germline lookup yields CDR1 SGHRS and CDR2 YFSETQ. The CDR3 sequence is 15 residues long. CDR3 in amino acids: CASSLVLGGSSPLHF. In DNA form, the CDR3 reads TGCGCCAGCAGCTTGGTTTTAGGGGGGAGTTCACCCCTCCACTTT.

This clone has only a few counts. The chain links TRBV7-2 to TRBJ2-7, with a tentative D call TRBD1 (6 bases). Trimming took off 1 base at V and 2 bases at J, with 9 bases between the two ends. Germline CDR1 and CDR2: SGHTA and FQGNSA. The CDR3 is made up of 14 amino acids. The CDR3 region has the DNA TGTGCCAGCAGCTTAGGAGGGGGAACCTACGAGCAGTACTTC. This sequence encodes CASSLGGGTYEQYF.

V and J are TRBV7-2 and TRBJ2-5; D gene ambiguous. This CDR3 has 15 amino acids. Trimming cost V 2 bases and J 4 bases, with 14 bases left between them. Germline V gene data show CDR1 as SGHTA and CDR2 as FQGNSA. In DNA, the CDR3 is TGTGCCAGCAGCTTAATCGGGCATGCCGGAGAGACCCAGTACTTC. Encoded protein: CASSLIGHAGETQYF. Full variable domain (remainder filled in from reference TRBV7-2 and TRBJ2-5): GAGVSQSPSNKVTEKGKDVELRCDPISGHTALYWYRQSLGQGLEFLIYFQGNSAPDKSGLPSDRFSAERTGGSVSTLTIQRTQQEDSAVYLCASSLIGHAGETQYFGPGTRLLVL.

This clone was picked up a small number of times. This chain uses TRBV4-1 with TRBJ2-5; TRBD1 agrees at 9 bases. The CDR3 covers 14 residues. V trimming: 3 bases; J trimming: 8 bases; junction bases outside the gene matches: 7. Germline V gene data show CDR1 as MGHRA and CDR2 as YSYEKL. CDR3 loop: CASSQPGQGSTQYF. Written as DNA, the CDR3 is TGCGCCAGCAGCCAGCCGGGACAGGGATCTACCCAGTACTTC.

This chain connects TRBV12-5 to TRBJ1-5; D is ambiguous. From germline, CDR1 is LGHNT and CDR2 FRNRAP. V dropped 6 bases and J dropped 6 bases, with 12 bases sitting between them. The CDR3 loop spans 13 amino acids. The CDR3 region has the DNA TGTGCTAGTGGCTTCGGGATTGGTCAGCCCCAGCATTTT. This sequence encodes CASGFGIGQPQHF.

The chain couples TRBV2 to TRBJ2-7; 10 bases match TRBD1. The CDR3 length is 15 residues. V shed 9 bases, J shed 3 bases, and the junction held 11 bases outside the gene matches. Germline-derived CDR1 and CDR2 are SNHLY and FYNNEI. In DNA form, the CDR3 reads TGTGCCAGGCGGAACCGACAGGGGGCTCACTACGAGCAGTACTTC. Translating gives CARRNRQGAHYEQYF. The whole variable domain, filled in from reference TRBV2 and TRBJ2-7, reads EPEVTQTPSHQVTQMGQEVILRCVPISNHLYFYWYRQILGQKVEFLVSFYNNEISEKSEIFDDQFSVERPDGSNFTLKIRSTKLEDSAMYFCARRNRQGAHYEQYFGPGTRLTVT.

This clone has a handful of counts. This chain connects TRBV4-3 to TRBJ2-2; 11 bases are a match to TRBD1. Germline-derived CDR1 and CDR2 are LGHNA and YSLEER. V shed 1 base and J 5 bases; nucleotides not matched to a gene: 3. The CDR3 has 16 residues. The CDR3, as DNA: TGCGCCAGCAGCCAAGCCGGGACAGGGGGGACCGGGGAGCTGTTTTTT. This codes for CASSQAGTGGTGELFF.

This clone was counted ten times or more. CDR3 sequence: CASSQTGTGAIPLHF. Written as DNA, the CDR3 is TGTGCCAGCAGCCAGACCGGGACAGGGGCTATCCCCCTCCACTTT. The chain couples TRBV14 to TRBJ1-6; 10 bases align to TRBD1. J gave up 13 bases and V 3 bases, and 9 bases lay outside the gene matches. Germline CDR1 is SGHDN and CDR2 is FVKESK. CDR3 size: 15 residues. Full variable domain (missing parts from reference TRBV14 and TRBJ1-6): EAGVTQFPSHSVIEKGQTVTLRCDPISGHDNLYWYRRVMGKEIKFLLHFVKESKQDESGMPNNRFLAERTGGTYSTLKVQPAELEDSGVYFCASSQTGTGAIPLHFGNGTRLTVT.

V gene TRBV27 combines with J gene TRBJ2-2, with a weak D call TRBD2 (6 bases). Trimming cost V 5 bases and J 4 bases, with 14 bases left between them. Germline-derived CDR1 and CDR2 are MNHEY and SMNVEV (reference sequence). The CDR3 length is 15 residues. The CDR3 nucleotides are TGTGCCAGCAGTCCCACCCGGGACTCCACCGGGGAGCTGTTTTTT. Translating gives CASSPTRDSTGELFF.

V is TRBV9 and J is TRBJ2-7; no reliable D call. This CDR3 contains 14 residues. V lost 0 bases and J lost 1, with 8 bases in between. Germline V gene lookup returns CDR1 SGDLS and CDR2 YYNGEE. The CDR3 DNA reads as TGTGCCAGCAGCGTAGGGGAAACGTCCTACGAGCAGTACTTC. Its protein is CASSVGETSYEQYF.

This rearrangement joins TRBV7-3 to TRBJ2-1; 7 nucleotides line up with TRBD2. J gave up 4 bases and V 3 bases, and 9 bases lay outside the gene matches. From germline, CDR1 is SGHTA and CDR2 FQGTGA. This CDR3 comprises 16 residues. The CDR3 DNA is TGTGCCAGCAGCTTGCTCGGGACTAAGAATTACAATGAGCAGTTCTTC. This gives the protein CASSLLGTKNYNEQFF.

The CDR3 here is CASSLGTGAYGYTF. The DNA of the CDR3 is TGTGCCAGCAGCTTAGGGACAGGGGCCTATGGCTACACCTTC. The chain links TRBV7-3 to TRBJ1-2, with 10 bases matching TRBD1. The CDR3 has 14 residues. The V gene's germline CDR1 is SGHTA and CDR2 FQGTGA. The junction had 1 base not matched to a gene; V was cut back by 2 bases and J by 4 bases.

The genes are TRBV7-9 and TRBJ2-1; TRBD2 is a possible D gene (6 bases). Germline-derived CDR1 and CDR2 are SEHNR and FQNEAQ (reference sequence). The CDR3 is 15 residues long. V lost 2 bases, J lost 5 bases, and 13 bases lay in between. This chain's CDR3 is CASSLRLVSDNEQFF. CDR3 bases: TGTGCCAGCAGCTTACGACTAGTCAGCGACAATGAGCAGTTCTTC.

This clone was counted a few times. The chain combines TRBV18 with TRBJ2-5, with TRBD1 as a possible D gene (6 bases). Germline CDR1 reads KGHSH; CDR2 reads LQKENI. V was shortened by 3 bases and J by 7 bases, with 15 bases between the two germline ends. This CDR3 spans 14 amino acids. The CDR3 nucleotides read TGTGCCAGCTCACCGGGGACACCGCCGCGGACCCAGTACTTC. Its protein product is CASSPGTPPRTQYF.

This clone was observed a few times. The chain carries TRBV7-2 and TRBJ1-1; no clear D. Trimming removed 6 bases at V and 7 bases at J, with 9 bases between. Germline V gene lookup returns CDR1 SGHTA and CDR2 FQGNSA. The CDR3 totals 11 residues. This CDR3 reads CASRRVSEAFF. CDR3 DNA sequence: TGTGCCAGCAGAAGGGTCAGTGAAGCTTTCTTT.

The sample holds a few counts of this clone. The chain is built from TRBV25-1 and TRBJ2-5, with TRBD1 matching 7 bases. Trimming removed 2 bases from V and 3 bases from J; junction bases left unmatched: 9. CDR1 and CDR2 from the germline V gene are MGHDK and SYGVNS. The CDR3 has 16 amino acids. CDR3 sequence (DNA): TGTGCCAGCAGTGAAGTGAGCAGGGGGTATGAAGAGACCCAGTACTTC. The encoded protein is CASSEVSRGYEETQYF.

This clone was seen more than once but under ten times. J is TRBJ1-3 and V is TRBV5-1; tentative D call: TRBD1 (5 bases). The germline gives CDR1 SGHRS, CDR2 YFSETQ. This CDR3 is built from 14 residues. V was clipped by 4 bases and J by 3 bases, with 11 bases between them. The CDR3 loop is CASSIGQGGNTIYF. The CDR3 DNA reads as TGCGCCAGCAGCATAGGGCAGGGTGGAAACACCATATATTTT. Combining the CDR3 with reference TRBV5-1 and TRBJ1-3 gives the whole variable domain KAGVTQTPRYLIKTRGQQVTLSCSPISGHRSVSWYQQTPGQGLQFLFEYFSETQRNKGNFPGRFSGRQFSNSRSEMNVSTLELGDSALYLCASSIGQGGNTIYFGEGSWLTVV.